The clone carrying this T cell receptor (beta chain) was counted at least ten times. The antigen remains unidentified. This record comes from a study of T cells after posttransplantation cyclophosphamide. CDR3 size: 17 residues. The germline V gene has CDR1 SGHAT and CDR2 FQNNGV. The junction had 13 bases not matched to a gene; V was cut back by 6 bases and J by 3 bases. Produced via immunoSEQ multiplex PCR; TCRdb's table is partial and in-frame only. Observed in the sample are some 18,000 clones, none of them singletons. A marrow graft followed busulfan-fludarabine conditioning, with cyclophosphamide on days +3 and +4. Study findings and constraints: Donor CD8+ memory clones often dominated recipient blood repertoires at later times. Recipient CMV seropositivity and CMV reactivation strongly tracked TRB clonality. TRB overlap between skin or GI tissue T cells and blood was limited.

The input for sequencing was PBMCs, taken after allogeneic stem cell transplant with posttransplant cyclophosphamide. The receptor comes from a female patient between 25 and 45 years old who received an allogeneic stem cell transplant from a related donor, was CMV-positive, and had no GVHD. Some T cells may be transferred from the graft donor. The V call is TRBV11-2, the J call TRBJ2-7; 11 bases match TRBD2. CDR3 sequence (DNA): TGTGCCAGCAGTCGGACCGGGACTAGCGGTCCCGACTACGAGCAGTACTTC. Translated, it gives CASSRTGTSGPDYEQYF.